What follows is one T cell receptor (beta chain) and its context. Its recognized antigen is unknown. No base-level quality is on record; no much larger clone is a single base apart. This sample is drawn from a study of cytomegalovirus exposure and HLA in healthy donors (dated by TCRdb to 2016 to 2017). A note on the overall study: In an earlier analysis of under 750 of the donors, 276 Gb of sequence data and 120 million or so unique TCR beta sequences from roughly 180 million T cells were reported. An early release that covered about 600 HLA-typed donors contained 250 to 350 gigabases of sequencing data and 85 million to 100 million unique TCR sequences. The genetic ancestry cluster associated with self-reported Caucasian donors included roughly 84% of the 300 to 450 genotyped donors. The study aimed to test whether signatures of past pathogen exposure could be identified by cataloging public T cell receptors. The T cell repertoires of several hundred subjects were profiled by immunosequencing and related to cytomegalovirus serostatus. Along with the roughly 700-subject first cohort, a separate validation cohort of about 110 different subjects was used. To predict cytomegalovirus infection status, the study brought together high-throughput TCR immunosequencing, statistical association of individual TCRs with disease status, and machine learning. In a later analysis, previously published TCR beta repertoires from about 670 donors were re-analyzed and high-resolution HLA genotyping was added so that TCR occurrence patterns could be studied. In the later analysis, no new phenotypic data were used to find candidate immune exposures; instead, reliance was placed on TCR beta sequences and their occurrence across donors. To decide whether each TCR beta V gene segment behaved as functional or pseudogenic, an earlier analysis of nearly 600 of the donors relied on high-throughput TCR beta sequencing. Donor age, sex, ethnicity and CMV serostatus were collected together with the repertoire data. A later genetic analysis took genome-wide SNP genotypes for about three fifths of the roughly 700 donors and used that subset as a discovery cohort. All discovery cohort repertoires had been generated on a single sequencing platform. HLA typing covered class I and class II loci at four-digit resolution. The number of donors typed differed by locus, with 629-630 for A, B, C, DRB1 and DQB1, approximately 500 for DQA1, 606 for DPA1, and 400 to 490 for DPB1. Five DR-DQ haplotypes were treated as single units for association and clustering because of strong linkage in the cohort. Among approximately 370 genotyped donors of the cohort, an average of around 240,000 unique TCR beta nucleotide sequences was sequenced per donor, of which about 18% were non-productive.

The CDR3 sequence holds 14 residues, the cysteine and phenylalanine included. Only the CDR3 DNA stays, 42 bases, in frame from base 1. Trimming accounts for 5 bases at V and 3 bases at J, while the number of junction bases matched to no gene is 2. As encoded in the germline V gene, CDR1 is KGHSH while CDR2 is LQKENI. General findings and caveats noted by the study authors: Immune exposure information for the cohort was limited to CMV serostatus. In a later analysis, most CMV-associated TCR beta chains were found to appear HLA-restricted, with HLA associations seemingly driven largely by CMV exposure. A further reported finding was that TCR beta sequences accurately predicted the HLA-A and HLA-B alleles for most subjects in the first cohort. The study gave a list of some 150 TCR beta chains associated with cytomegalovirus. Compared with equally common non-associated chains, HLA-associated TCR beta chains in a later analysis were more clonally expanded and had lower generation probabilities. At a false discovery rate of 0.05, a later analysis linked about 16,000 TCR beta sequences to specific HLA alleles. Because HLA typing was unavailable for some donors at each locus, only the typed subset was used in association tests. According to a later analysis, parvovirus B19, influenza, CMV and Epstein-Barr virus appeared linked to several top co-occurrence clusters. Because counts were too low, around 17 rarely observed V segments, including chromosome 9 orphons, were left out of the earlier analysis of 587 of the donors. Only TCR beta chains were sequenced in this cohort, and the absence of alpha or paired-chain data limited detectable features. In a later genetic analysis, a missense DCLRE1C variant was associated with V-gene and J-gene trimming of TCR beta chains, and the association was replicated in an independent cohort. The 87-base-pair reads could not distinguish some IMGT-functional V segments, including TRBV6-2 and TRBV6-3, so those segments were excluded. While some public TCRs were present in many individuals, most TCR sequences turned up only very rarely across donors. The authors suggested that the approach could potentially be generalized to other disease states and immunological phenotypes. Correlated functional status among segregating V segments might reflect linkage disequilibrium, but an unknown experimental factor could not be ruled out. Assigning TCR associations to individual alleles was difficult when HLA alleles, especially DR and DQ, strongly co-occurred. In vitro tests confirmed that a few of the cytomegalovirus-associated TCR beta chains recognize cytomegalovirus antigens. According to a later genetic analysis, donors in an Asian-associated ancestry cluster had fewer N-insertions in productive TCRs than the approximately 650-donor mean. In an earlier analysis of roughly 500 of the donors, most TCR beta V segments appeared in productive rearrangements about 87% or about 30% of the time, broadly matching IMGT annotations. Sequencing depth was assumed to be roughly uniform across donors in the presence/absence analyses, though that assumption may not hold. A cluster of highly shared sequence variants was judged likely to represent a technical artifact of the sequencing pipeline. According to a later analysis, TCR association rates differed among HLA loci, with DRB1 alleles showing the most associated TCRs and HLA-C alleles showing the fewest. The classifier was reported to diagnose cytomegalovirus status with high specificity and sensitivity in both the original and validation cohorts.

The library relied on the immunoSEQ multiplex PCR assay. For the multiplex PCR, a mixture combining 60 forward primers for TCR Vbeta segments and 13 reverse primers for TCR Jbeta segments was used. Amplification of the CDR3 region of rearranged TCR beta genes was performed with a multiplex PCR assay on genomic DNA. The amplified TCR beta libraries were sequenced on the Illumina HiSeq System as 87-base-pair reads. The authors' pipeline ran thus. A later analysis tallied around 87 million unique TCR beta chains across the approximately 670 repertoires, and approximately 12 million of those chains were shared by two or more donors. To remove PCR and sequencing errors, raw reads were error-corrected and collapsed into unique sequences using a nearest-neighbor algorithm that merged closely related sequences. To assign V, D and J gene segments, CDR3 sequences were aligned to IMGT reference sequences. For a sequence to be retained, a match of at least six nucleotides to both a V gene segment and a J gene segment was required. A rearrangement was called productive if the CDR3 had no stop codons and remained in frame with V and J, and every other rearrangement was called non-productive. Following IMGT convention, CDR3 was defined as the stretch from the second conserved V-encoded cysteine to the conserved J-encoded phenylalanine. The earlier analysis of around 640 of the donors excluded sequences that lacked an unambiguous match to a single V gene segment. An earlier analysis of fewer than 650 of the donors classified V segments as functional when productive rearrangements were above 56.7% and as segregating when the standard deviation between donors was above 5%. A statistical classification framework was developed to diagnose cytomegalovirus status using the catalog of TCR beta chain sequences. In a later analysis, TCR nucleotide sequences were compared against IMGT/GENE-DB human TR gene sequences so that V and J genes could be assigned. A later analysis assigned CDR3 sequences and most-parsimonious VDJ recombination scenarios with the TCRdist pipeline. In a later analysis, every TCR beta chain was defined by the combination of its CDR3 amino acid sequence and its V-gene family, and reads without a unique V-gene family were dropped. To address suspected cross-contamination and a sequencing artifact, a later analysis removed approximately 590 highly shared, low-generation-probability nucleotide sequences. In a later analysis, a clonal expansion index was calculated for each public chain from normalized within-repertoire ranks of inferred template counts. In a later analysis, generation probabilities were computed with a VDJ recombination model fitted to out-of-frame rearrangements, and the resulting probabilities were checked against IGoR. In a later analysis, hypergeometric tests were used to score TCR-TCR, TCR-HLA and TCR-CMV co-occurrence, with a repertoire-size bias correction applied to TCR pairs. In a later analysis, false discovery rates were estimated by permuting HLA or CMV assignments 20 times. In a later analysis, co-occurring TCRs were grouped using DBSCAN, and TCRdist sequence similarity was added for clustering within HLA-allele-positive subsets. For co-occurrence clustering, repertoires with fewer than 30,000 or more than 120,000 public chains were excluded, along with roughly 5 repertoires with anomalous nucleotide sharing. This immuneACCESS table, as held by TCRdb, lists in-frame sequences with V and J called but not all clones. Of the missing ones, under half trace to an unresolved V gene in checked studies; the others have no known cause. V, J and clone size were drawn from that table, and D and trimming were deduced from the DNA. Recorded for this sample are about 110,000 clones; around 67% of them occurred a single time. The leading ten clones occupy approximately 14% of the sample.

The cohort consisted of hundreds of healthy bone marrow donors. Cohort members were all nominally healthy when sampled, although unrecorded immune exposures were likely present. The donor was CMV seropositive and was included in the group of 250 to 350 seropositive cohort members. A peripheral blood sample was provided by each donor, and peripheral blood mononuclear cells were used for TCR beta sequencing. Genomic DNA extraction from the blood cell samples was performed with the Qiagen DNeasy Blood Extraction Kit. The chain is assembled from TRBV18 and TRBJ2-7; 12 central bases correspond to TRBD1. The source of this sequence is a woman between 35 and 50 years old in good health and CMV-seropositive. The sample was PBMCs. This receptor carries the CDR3 CASSGDRGRYEQYF. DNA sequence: TGTGCCAGCTCAGGGGACAGGGGGCGCTACGAGCAGTACTTC.